Below, 21 T cell receptor beta chains from the same sample are listed, as sequenced in a study of blood T cell repertoires in COVID-19. TCRdb's table, derived via immunoSEQ multiplex PCR, lists solely in-frame clones and lacks some. The table records 65,000 to 85,000 clones, around 90% of them present only once. The sequencing input was peripheral blood. These receptors were collected from a woman younger than 35 with acute or convalescent COVID-19.

This CDR3 reads CASSFHNAEAFF. The DNA for the CDR3 is TGTGCCAGCAGCTTCCACAATGCTGAAGCTTTCTTT. The chain employs TRBV7-9 and TRBJ1-1, with D unclear. Trimming took off 3 bases at V and 6 bases at J, with 8 bases between the two ends. Germline V gene lookup returns CDR1 SEHNR and CDR2 FQNEAQ (reference sequence). The CDR3 loop spans 12 amino acids.

This clone was seen a handful of times. The V call is TRBV5-1, the J call TRBJ2-7; 7 nucleotides agree with TRBD1. Germline CDR1 reads SGHRS; CDR2 reads YFSETQ. With 0 bases clipped from V and 3 bases from J, the junction kept 3 bases outside the gene matches. The CDR3 has 14 residues. This CDR3 reads CASSLGQGIYEQYF. DNA of the CDR3: TGCGCCAGCAGCTTGGGACAGGGCATCTACGAGCAGTACTTC.

The CDR3: CASSSDRVYGYTF. Here the CDR3 DNA reads TGTGCCAGCAGCTCGGACAGGGTCTATGGCTACACCTTC. The V and J genes are TRBV7-9 and TRBJ1-2, with TRBD1 identical over 8 bases. Germline trimming cut 4 bases from V and 4 bases from J; bases unmatched to any gene: 2. Looked up from germline, CDR1 is SEHNR and CDR2 is FQNEAQ (reference sequence). The length of the CDR3 is 13 residues.

This clone has only a few counts. The rearrangement joins TRBV20-1 to TRBJ1-4; 8 bases match TRBD1. Unmatched junction bases numbered 7, after V lost 3 bases and J lost 7 bases. Germline V CDR1 and CDR2: DFQATT, SNEGSKA (reference sequence). This CDR3 is 14 amino acids long. The CDR3 coding sequence is TGCAGTGCTAGTGGGGGCAGGGGGCGTGAAAAACTGTTTTTT. Residues: CSASGGRGREKLFF.

This chain links TRBV6-1 with TRBJ1-2, with a possible D match to TRBD1 (5 bases). Between the trimmed V and J ends, which lost 1 base and 4 bases, there was a span of 10 bases. The CDR3 has 14 amino acids. Germline V lookup: CDR1 MNHNS, CDR2 SASEGT. CDR3 nucleotide sequence: TGTGCCAGCAGTGAAGGGGGGGGTCCCTATGGCTACACCTTC. Translating it yields CASSEGGGPYGYTF.

The V gene is TRBV4-3, the J gene TRBJ2-1; tentative D call: TRBD1 (5 bases). Trimming removed 0 bases at V and 0 bases at J, with 15 bases between. The V gene's germline CDR1 is LGHNA and CDR2 YSLEER. CDR3 length equals 18 residues. The CDR3 protein is CASSQDHSRAISYNEQFF. CDR3 coding DNA: TGCGCCAGCAGCCAAGATCATAGCAGGGCTATCTCCTACAATGAGCAGTTCTTC.

The chain is built from TRBV6-6 and TRBJ1-2, with 10 bases aligning to TRBD1. The CDR3 is 16 residues long. CDR1 and CDR2 from the germline V gene are MNHNY and SVGAGI (reference sequence). V was clipped by 2 bases and J by 2 bases; unmatched bases: 5. The CDR3 DNA is TGTGCCAGCAGTTACAAAAGACAGGGGGCAAACTATGGCTACACCTTC. Residues: CASSYKRQGANYGYTF.

Concerning this clone: The DNA is omitted, as the CDR3 cannot be located on it reliably, and the CDR3 follows TCRdb's listing. The chain combines TRBV12-3 or TRBV12-4 with TRBJ1-1. Termini included, the CDR3 measures 13 amino acids. The CDR3 here is CASTLRFGAEAFF.

In this sample, this clone turned up once. The rearrangement uses TRBV15 and TRBJ1-1, with 10 bases matching TRBD1. The CDR3 consists of 16 residues. The junction had 8 bases not matched to a gene; V was cut back by 6 bases and J by 1 base. Germline V gene sequence: CDR1 LNHNV, CDR2 YYDKDF (reference sequence). This CDR3 reads CATSWDRGRSNTEAFF. The CDR3 nucleotides are TGTGCCACCAGTTGGGACAGGGGTCGGTCGAACACTGAAGCTTTCTTT.

This chain joins TRBV3-1 (or the pseudogene TRBV3-2) and TRBJ1-3, with 8 bases that match TRBD1. The CDR3 consists of 15 residues. Germline CDR1 and CDR2: LGHDT and YNNKEL (reference sequence). V trimming: 1 base; J trimming: 2 bases; junction bases outside the gene matches: 1. The DNA of the CDR3 is TGTGCCAGCAGCCAAGGACAGGGGCCTGGAAACACCATATATTTT. Protein product: CASSQGQGPGNTIYF.

The table lists this clone with a count of one. The CDR3 loop reads CASRPYSGATNEKLFF. The CDR3 coding sequence is TGTGCCAGCCGACCGTACTCGGGGGCAACTAATGAAAAACTGTTTTTT. The rearrangement joins TRBV7-8 to TRBJ1-4, with D perhaps TRBD1 (5 bases). This CDR3 has 16 residues. V was shortened by 8 bases and J by 0 bases, with 16 bases between the two germline ends. CDR1 and CDR2 from the germline V gene are SGHVS and FQNEAQ.

The CDR3: CASRRTMNTEAFF. DNA for the CDR3: TGTGCCAGCAGGCGGACAATGAACACTGAAGCTTTCTTT. This chain joins TRBV28 and TRBJ1-1; possibly TRBD1 for D (5 bases). Per the germline V gene, CDR1 is MDHEN and CDR2 is SYDVKM. V was trimmed by 6 bases and J by 0 bases, leaving 8 bases between them. The CDR3 loop spans 13 amino acids.

The chain uses TRBV6-7 and TRBJ2-5; 11 bases map to TRBD1. TRBV6-7 is treated as an ORF (open reading frame) with a function not yet certain. J lost 5 bases, V lost 0 bases, and 5 bases had no gene match. This CDR3 is 16 amino acids long. CDR3 amino acids: CASSYSDRGRQETQYF. In nucleotides, the CDR3 is TGTGCCAGCAGTTACTCGGACAGGGGGCGTCAGGAGACCCAGTACTTC.

This rearrangement joins TRBV10-3 to TRBJ2-1; 8 nucleotides agree with TRBD2. The CDR3 contains 16 residues. The germline gives CDR1 ENHRY, CDR2 SYGVKD. With V trimmed by 3 bases and J by 2 bases, 6 bases remained unmatched. The CDR3 DNA follows: TGTGCCATCAGTGAAGTTCTAGCGGGCACCTACAATGAGCAGTTCTTC. Protein: CAISEVLAGTYNEQFF.

The CDR3: CASSPSGSYGYTF. In nucleotides, the CDR3 is TGTGCCAGCAGTCCGTCTGGGAGCTATGGCTACACCTTC. V usage is TRBV12-3 or TRBV12-4 and J usage is TRBJ1-2; D unclear. The CDR3 consists of 13 residues. Between the trimmed V and J ends, which lost 5 bases and 4 bases, there was a span of 11 bases.

This chain connects TRBV7-6 to TRBJ2-7; 15 bases map to TRBD2. The V gene's germline CDR1 is SGHVS and CDR2 FNYEAQ. The CDR3 covers 19 residues. J was trimmed by 0 bases and V by 2 bases; bases with no gene match: 8. The CDR3 reads CASSLWEGTSGGFSYEQYF. Written as DNA, the CDR3 is TGTGCCAGCAGCTTATGGGAAGGGACTAGCGGGGGGTTCTCCTACGAGCAGTACTTC.

The chain uses TRBV6-5 and TRBJ1-2; D possibly corresponds to TRBD1 (6 bases). Germline V lookup: CDR1 MNHEY, CDR2 SVGAGI. The germline V and J ends were trimmed by 7 bases and 0 bases, with 12 bases remaining between them. The CDR3 is 14 residues long. The CDR3 DNA reads as TGTGCCAGCAAAAAGACAGGAACTAACTATGGCTACACCTTC. It translates to CASKKTGTNYGYTF.

This sequence joins TRBV30 and TRBJ2-3; 10 bases line up with TRBD2. Germline CDR1 is GTSNPN and CDR2 is SVGIG (reference sequence). The V and J ends lost 0 bases and 2 bases, in that order; junction bases with no gene match: 5. The CDR3 totals 16 residues. The CDR3 sequence is CAWSVGLAGDTDTQYF. The CDR3, as DNA: TGTGCCTGGAGTGTAGGCCTAGCGGGAGACACAGATACGCAGTATTTT.

V is TRBV5-6 and J is TRBJ1-2; 7 bases are a match to TRBD1. The CDR3 length is 14 residues. Germline CDR1 reads SGHDT; CDR2 reads YYEEEE. Trimming removed 4 bases from V and 7 bases from J; junction bases left unmatched: 10. The CDR3 spells CASSARTGVSGYTF. Written as DNA, the CDR3 is TGTGCCAGCAGCGCCAGAACAGGGGTTAGTGGCTACACCTTC.

This clone was counted a few times. The J gene is TRBJ2-3, the V gene TRBV7-2, with D maybe TRBD2 (5 bases). Germline V CDR1 and CDR2: SGHTA, FQGNSA. Trimming cost V 2 bases and J 0 bases, with 15 bases left between them. CDR3 size: 17 residues. CDR3 residues: CASSLSATGMSTDTQYF. CDR3 nucleotide sequence: TGTGCCAGCAGCTTAAGTGCTACCGGGATGAGCACAGATACGCAGTATTTT.

The rearrangement uses TRBV7-6 and TRBJ2-3; TRBD2 is a possible D gene (6 bases). V lost 6 bases and J 4 bases, leaving 23 bases between the germline ends. The CDR3 has 17 residues. The germline gives CDR1 SGHVS, CDR2 FNYEAQ. DNA of the CDR3: TGTGCCAGCAGTCTTGAGGGGAATCAGGGAGGAGCAGATACGCAGTATTTT. Translating it yields CASSLEGNQGGADTQYF.